Presented here are 6 T cell receptor beta chains from one specimen sequenced in a study of T cells after yellow fever vaccination. TCRdb re-derived calls from the 5' RACE reads in MiXCR, one entry per CDR3 protein. The sample has a few hundred thousand distinct CDR3 sequences, around 8.6% seen once. The sequenced sample was CD4+ T cells sorted from PBMCs, obtained 5 days after the yellow fever booster vaccination. All receptors derive from a man in his late teens or twenties who received the YFV17D yellow fever vaccine.

This chain uses TRBV27 with TRBJ1-2; TRBD1 aligns across 12 bases. J was trimmed by 8 bases and V by 5 bases; bases with no gene match: 9. The CDR3 runs 15 residues. From germline, CDR1 is MNHEY and CDR2 SMNVEV (reference sequence). This CDR3 is CASSGPGQGAGGYTF. For the CDR3, the DNA is TGTGCCAGCAGTGGACCGGGACAGGGGGCAGGAGGCTACACCTTC.

This clonotype was seen repeatedly, ten times or more. V gene TRBV7-8 combines with J gene TRBJ1-1, with D unresolved. The germline gives CDR1 SGHVS, CDR2 FQNEAQ. The CDR3 has 13 residues. V was trimmed by 5 bases and J by 6 bases, leaving 13 bases between them. This CDR3 reads CASSPLDWAEAFF. CDR3 coding DNA: TGTGCCAGCAGCCCACTGGATTGGGCTGAAGCTTTCTTT.

This clonotype was seen a few times. The chain couples TRBV27 to TRBJ2-3; 12 bases agree with TRBD2. The length of the CDR3 is 14 residues. Trimming took 4 bases from V and 8 from J; bases not matched to a gene: 4. Germline V gene data show CDR1 as MNHEY and CDR2 as SMNVEV (reference sequence). The CDR3 DNA reads TGTGCCAGCAGTTCGACTAGCGGGGGTGGTACGCAGTATTTT. Residues: CASSSTSGGGTQYF.

In this sample, this clonotype turned up a few times. The chain's CDR3 is CAISLQGAYGYTF. CDR3 in DNA: TGTGCCATCAGTTTACAGGGGGCCTATGGCTACACCTTC. The rearrangement uses TRBV10-3 and TRBJ1-2, with 9 bases matching TRBD1. CDR1 and CDR2 (germline): ENHRY, SYGVKD. This CDR3 has 13 amino acids. Trimming took 5 bases from V and 4 from J; bases not matched to a gene: 2.

The J gene is TRBJ1-2, the V gene TRBV20-1; TRBD1 might be the D (5 bases). The V end was cut by 0 bases, the J end by 4 bases, with 9 bases between. The CDR3 extends over 13 amino acids. Germline CDR1 DFQATT, CDR2 SNEGSKA (reference sequence). The CDR3 DNA reads as TGCAGTGCTAGAGATCCAGGGAGCTATGGCTACACCTTC. Protein product: CSARDPGSYGYTF.

This clonotype was seen many times. The V call is TRBV7-2, the J call TRBJ1-2, with D unresolved. The CDR3 runs 12 residues. Deletions cut 5 bases from V and 4 bases from J, with 8 bases between. Germline V gene data show CDR1 as SGHTA and CDR2 as FQGNSA. CDR3 DNA sequence: TGTGCCAGCAGCCCGACCCCCTATGGCTACACCTTC. Translating it yields CASSPTPYGYTF.